This TCR beta chain was documented in a study of blood T cell repertoires in COVID-19. Background on the study: Both acute and convalescent COVID-19 samples were obtained from the United States, Italy and Spain. From T cells, B-cell-depleted T cells, or PBMCs came the material, which was cDNA or gDNA.

In the study's own analysis: Reference gene primers were amplified, and this amplification served to estimate nucleated cell counts. Profiling relied on immunoSEQ multiplex PCR, and the TCRdb table lists in-frame clones only, not all of them. The V and J calls and clone size were taken over from that table, and D and trimming were inferred from the DNA. The sample lists 150,000 to 200,000 clones, around nine tenths occurring once. Turning to this clone: One junction end does not reproduce the germline sequence, and a read error may be involved. The same CDR3 arises from other DNA sequences in this sample as well.

Looked up from germline, CDR1 is SGHRS and CDR2 is YFSETQ. This CDR3 spans 14 amino acids. V and J are TRBV5-1 and TRBJ2-7; tentative D call: TRBD2 (5 bases). Source material: peripheral blood. This sequence originates from a man in his sixties or seventies with active or convalescent COVID-19. The CDR3 here is CASSLAPASYEQYF. CDR3 DNA: TGCGCCAGCAGCCTAGCTCCGGCGTCCTACGAGCAATACTTC.